This T cell receptor beta chain was captured in a study of cytomegalovirus exposure and HLA in healthy donors. About this clone: The same CDR3 arises from other DNA sequences in this sample as well.

There are 14 residues in the CDR3. Per the germline V gene, CDR1 is GTSNPN and CDR2 is SVGIG (reference sequence). The V end lost 2 bases, the J end lost 1 base, and 9 bases lay between the germline ends. Vbeta (60) and Jbeta (13) primers were used in the PCR. Profiled with immunoSEQ multiplex PCR; TCRdb holds only in-frame clones, not every one. The table has fewer than 200,000 clones, about 81% seen once. V is TRBV30 and J is TRBJ1-5; tentative D call: TRBD1 (5 bases). Input material: PBMCs. The clonotype comes from a woman aged 18-29 years in good health and CMV-seronegative. The CDR3 nucleotides are TGTGCCTGGAGTAGGGGTGGGAGCAATCAGCCCCAGCATTTT. It codes for CAWSRGGSNQPQHF.